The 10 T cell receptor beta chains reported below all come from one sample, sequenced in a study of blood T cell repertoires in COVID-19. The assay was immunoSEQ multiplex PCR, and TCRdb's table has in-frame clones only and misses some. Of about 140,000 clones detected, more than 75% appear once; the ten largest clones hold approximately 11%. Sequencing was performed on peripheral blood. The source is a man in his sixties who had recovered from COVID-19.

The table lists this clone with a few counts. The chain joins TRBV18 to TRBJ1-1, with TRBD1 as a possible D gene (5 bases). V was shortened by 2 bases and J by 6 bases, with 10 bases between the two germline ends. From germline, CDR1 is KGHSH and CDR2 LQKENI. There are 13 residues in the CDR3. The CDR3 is CASSPITRAEAFF. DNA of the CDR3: TGTGCCAGCTCACCAATAACCAGGGCTGAAGCTTTCTTT.

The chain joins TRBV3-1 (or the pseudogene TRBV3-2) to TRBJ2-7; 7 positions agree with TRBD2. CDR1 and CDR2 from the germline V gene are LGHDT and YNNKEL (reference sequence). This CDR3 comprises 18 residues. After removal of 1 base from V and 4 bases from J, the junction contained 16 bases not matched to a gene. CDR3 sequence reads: CASSQGPPGGTTYYEQYF. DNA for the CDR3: TGTGCCAGCAGCCAAGGTCCACCGGGTGGGACTACCTATTACGAGCAGTACTTC.

The CDR3 DNA sequence: TGTGCCATTCTCTCGGGGGGATATAGGAACACTGAAGCTTTCTTT. It translates to CAILSGGYRNTEAFF. This rearrangement joins TRBV6-5 to TRBJ1-1, with D maybe TRBD1 (5 bases). This CDR3 spans 15 amino acids. Trimming stripped 10 bases from V and 1 base from J, with 19 bases between. Germline V lookup: CDR1 MNHEY, CDR2 SVGAGI.

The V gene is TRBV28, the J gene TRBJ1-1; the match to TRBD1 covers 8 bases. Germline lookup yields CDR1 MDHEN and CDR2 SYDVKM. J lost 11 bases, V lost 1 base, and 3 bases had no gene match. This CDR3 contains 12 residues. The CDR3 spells CASSLSGGHAFF. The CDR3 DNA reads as TGTGCCAGCAGTTTATCAGGGGGCCATGCTTTCTTT.

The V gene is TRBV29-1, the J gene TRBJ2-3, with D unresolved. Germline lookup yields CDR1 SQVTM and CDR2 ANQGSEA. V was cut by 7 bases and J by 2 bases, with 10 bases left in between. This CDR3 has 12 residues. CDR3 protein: CSGAQATDTQYF. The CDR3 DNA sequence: TGCAGCGGTGCGCAGGCCACAGATACGCAGTATTTT.

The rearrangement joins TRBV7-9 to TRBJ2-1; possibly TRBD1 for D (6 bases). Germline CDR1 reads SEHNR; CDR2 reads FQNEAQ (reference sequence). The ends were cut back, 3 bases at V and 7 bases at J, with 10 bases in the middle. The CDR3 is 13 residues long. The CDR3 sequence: CASSFQGPNEQFF. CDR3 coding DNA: TGTGCCAGCAGCTTTCAGGGGCCTAATGAGCAGTTCTTC.

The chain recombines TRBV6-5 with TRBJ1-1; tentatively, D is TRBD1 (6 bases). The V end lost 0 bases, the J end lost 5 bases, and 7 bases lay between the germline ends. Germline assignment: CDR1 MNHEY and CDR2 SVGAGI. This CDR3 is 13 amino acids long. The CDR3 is CASSYSTGTEAFF. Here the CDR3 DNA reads TGTGCCAGCAGTTACTCGACAGGAACTGAAGCTTTCTTT.

This CDR3 reads CASSLGATEWNEQFF. CDR3 bases: TGTGCCAGCAGCTTGGGCGCAACTGAATGGAATGAGCAGTTCTTC. The V and J genes are TRBV5-4 and TRBJ2-1, with unresolved D. This CDR3 contains 15 residues. V was clipped by 0 bases and J by 7 bases, with 14 bases between them. Per the germline V gene, CDR1 is SGHNT and CDR2 is YYREEE (reference sequence).

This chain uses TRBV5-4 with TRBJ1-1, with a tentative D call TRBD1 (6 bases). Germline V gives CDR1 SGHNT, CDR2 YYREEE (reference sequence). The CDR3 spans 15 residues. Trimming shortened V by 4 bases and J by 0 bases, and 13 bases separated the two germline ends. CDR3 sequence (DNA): TGTGCCAGCAGCCTGGGGGGCAGCATGAACACTGAAGCTTTCTTT. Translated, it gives CASSLGGSMNTEAFF.

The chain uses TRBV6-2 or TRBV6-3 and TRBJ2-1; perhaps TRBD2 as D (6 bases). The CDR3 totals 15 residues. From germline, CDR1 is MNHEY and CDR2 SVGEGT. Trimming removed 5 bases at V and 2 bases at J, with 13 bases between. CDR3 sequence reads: CASSTGGLPYNEQFF. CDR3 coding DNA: TGTGCCAGCAGTACCGGAGGACTACCCTACAATGAGCAGTTCTTC.